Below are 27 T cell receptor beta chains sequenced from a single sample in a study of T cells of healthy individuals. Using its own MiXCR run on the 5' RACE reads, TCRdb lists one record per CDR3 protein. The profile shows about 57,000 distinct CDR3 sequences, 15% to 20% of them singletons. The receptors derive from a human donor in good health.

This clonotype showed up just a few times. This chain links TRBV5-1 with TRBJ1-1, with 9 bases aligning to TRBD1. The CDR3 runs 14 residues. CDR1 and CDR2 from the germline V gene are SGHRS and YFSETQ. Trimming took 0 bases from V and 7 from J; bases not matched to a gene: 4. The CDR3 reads CASSLVGQGFEAFF. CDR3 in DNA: TGCGCCAGCAGCTTGGTGGGACAGGGATTTGAAGCTTTCTTT.

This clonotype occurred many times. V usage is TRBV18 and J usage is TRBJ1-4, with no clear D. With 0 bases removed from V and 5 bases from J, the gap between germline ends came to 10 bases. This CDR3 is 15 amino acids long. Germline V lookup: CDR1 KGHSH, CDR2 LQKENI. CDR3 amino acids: CASSPPGGRNEKLFF. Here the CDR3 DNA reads TGTGCCAGCTCACCACCTGGTGGAAGGAATGAAAAACTGTTTTTT.

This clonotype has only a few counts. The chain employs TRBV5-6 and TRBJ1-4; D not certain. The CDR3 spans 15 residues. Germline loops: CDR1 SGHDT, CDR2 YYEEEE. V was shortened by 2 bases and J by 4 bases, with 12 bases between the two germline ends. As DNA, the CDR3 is TGTGCCAGCAGCTTTGATTCCGGATATAATGAAAAACTGTTTTTT. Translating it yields CASSFDSGYNEKLFF.

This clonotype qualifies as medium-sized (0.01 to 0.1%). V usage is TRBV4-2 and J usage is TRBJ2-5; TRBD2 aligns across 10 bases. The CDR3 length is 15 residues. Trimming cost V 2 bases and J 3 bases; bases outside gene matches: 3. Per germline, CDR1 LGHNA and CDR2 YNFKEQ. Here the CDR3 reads CASSQPTSGKETQYF. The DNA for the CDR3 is TGTGCCAGCAGCCAACCCACTAGCGGGAAAGAGACCCAGTACTTC.

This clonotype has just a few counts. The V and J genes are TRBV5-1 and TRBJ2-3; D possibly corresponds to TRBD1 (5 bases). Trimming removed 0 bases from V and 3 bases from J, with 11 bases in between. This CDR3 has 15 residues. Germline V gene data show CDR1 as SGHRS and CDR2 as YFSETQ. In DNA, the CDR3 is TGCGCCAGCAGCTTGGAGGGGTGGATGACAGATACGCAGTATTTT. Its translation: CASSLEGWMTDTQYF.

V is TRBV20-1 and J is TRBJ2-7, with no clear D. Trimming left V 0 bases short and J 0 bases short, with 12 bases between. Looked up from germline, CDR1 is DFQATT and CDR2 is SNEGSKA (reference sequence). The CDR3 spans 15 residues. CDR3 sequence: CSAREGPLSSYEQYF. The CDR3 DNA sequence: TGCAGTGCTAGAGAAGGACCCCTAAGCTCCTACGAGCAGTACTTC.

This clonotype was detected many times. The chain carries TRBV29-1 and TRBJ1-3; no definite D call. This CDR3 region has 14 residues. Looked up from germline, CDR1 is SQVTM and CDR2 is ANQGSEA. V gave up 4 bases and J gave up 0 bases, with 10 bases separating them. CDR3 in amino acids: CSVANSGSGNTIYF. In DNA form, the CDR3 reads TGCAGCGTTGCTAACTCCGGCTCTGGAAACACCATATATTTT.

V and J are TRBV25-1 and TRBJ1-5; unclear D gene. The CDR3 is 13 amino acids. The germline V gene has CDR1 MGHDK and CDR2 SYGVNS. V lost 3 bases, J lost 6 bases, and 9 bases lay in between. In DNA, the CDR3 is TGTGCCAGCAGTGAGGGAGGAACTCAGCCCCAGCATTTT. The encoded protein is CASSEGGTQPQHF.

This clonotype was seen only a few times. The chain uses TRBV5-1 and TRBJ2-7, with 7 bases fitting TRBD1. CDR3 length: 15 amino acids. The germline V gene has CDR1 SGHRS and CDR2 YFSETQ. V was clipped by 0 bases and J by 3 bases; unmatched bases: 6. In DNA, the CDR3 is TGCGCCAGCAGCTTGGGACAGGGAAGTATCTACGAGCAGTACTTC. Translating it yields CASSLGQGSIYEQYF.

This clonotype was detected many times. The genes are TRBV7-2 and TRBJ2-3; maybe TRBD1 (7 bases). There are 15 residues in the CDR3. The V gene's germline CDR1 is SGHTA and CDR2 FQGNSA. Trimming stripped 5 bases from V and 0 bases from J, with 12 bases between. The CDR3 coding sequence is TGTGCCAGCAGCCTACAGGGGACTAGCACAGATACGCAGTATTTT. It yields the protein CASSLQGTSTDTQYF.

The CDR3 DNA reads as TGCAGTGCCCCCATGGGGGCCAACGAGCAGTACTTC. Its protein is CSAPMGANEQYF. The J gene is TRBJ2-7, the V gene TRBV20-1; tentatively, D is TRBD1 (6 bases). Trimming shortened V by 6 bases and J by 5 bases, and 14 bases separated the two germline ends. Germline V gene data show CDR1 as DFQATT and CDR2 as SNEGSKA (reference sequence). The CDR3 covers 12 residues.

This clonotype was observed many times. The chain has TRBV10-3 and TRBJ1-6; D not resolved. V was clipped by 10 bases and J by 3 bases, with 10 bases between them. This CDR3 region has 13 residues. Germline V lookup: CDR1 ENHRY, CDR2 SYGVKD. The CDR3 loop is CATRLIYNSPLHF. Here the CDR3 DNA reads TGTGCCACGAGACTGATCTATAATTCACCCCTCCACTTT.

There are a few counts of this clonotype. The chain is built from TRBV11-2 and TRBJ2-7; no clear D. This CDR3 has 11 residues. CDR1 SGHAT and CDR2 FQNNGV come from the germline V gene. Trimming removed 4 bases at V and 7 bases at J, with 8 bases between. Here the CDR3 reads CASSSHGEQYF. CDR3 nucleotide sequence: TGTGCCAGCAGCTCTCATGGGGAGCAGTACTTC.

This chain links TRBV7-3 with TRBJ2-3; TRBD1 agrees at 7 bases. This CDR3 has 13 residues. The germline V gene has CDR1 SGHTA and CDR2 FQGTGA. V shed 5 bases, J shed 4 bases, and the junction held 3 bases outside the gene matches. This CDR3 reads CASSPQGADTQYF. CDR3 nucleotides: TGTGCCAGCAGCCCTCAGGGGGCAGATACGCAGTATTTT.

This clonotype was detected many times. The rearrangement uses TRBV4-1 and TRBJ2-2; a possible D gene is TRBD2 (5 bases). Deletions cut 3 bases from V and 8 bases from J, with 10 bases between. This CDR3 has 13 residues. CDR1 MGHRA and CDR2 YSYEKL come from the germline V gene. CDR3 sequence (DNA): TGCGCCAGCAGCCACCCCGGCGGGGGGGAGCTGTTTTTT. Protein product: CASSHPGGGELFF.

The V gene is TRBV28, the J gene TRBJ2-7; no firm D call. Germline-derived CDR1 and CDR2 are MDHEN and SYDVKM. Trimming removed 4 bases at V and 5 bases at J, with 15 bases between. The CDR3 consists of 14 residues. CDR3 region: CASSSLLKLHEQYF. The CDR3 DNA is TGTGCCAGCAGTTCCCTTCTCAAGCTTCACGAGCAGTACTTC.

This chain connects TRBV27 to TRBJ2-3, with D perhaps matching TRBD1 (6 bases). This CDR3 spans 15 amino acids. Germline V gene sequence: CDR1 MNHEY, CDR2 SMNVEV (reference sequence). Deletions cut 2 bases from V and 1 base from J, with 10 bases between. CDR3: CASSLIGQRTDTQYF. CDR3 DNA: TGTGCCAGCAGTTTAATAGGACAGCGCACAGATACGCAGTATTTT.

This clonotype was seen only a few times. CDR3 amino acids: CASSLDGQAYSPWGQYF. For the CDR3, the DNA is TGTGCCAGCAGCTTAGACGGACAGGCCTACTCCCCTTGGGGGCAGTACTTC. The V gene is TRBV11-2, the J gene TRBJ2-7; 7 nucleotides align to TRBD1. The CDR3 consists of 17 residues. Unmatched junction bases numbered 17, after V lost 0 bases and J lost 9 bases. Germline assignment: CDR1 SGHAT and CDR2 FQNNGV.

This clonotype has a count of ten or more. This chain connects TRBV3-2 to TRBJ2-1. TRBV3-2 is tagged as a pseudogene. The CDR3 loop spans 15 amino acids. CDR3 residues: CASSQVAGRSNEQFF. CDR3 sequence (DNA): TGTGCCAGCAGCCAGGTCGCAGGCCGGTCGAATGAGCAGTTCTTC.

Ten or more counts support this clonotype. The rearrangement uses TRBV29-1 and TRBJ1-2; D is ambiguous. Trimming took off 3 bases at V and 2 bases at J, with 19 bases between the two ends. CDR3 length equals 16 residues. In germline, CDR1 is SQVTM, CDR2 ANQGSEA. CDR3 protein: CSVDEVPGLGNYGYTF. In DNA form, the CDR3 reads TGCAGCGTTGATGAAGTTCCGGGTTTAGGAAACTATGGCTACACCTTC.

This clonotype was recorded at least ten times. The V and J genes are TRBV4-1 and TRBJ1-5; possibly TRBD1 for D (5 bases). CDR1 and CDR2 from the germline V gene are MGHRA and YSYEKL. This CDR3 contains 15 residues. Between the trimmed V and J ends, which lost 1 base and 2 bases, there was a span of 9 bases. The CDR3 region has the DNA TGCGCCAGCAGCCAAGTCTGGGACGGCAATCAGCCCCAGCATTTT. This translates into CASSQVWDGNQPQHF.

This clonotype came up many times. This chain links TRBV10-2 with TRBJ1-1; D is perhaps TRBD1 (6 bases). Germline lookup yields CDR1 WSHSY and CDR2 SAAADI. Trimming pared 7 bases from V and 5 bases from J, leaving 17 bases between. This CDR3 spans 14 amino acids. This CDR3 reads CASNRDRLGTEAFF. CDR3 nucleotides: TGCGCCAGCAATCGTGACAGGCTGGGAACTGAAGCTTTCTTT.

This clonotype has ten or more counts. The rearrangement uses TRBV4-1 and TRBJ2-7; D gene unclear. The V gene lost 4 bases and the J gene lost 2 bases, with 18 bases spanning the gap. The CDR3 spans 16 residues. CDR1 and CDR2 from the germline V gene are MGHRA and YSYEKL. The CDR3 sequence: CASSPPLSGAPYEQYF. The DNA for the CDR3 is TGCGCCAGCAGCCCTCCTCTTTCTGGAGCACCCTACGAGCAGTACTTC.

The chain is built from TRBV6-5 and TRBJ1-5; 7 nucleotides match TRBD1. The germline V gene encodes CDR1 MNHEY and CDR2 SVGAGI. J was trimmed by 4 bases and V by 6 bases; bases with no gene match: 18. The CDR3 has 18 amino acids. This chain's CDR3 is CASSKNSPTGTLNQPQHF. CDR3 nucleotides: TGTGCCAGCAGCAAGAATTCTCCGACAGGGACACTTAATCAGCCCCAGCATTTT.

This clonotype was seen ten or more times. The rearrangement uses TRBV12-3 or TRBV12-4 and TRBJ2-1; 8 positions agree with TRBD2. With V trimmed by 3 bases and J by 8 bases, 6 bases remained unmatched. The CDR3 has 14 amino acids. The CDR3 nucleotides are TGTGCCAGCAGTTTTTCGCTAGCGGGCGATGAGCAGTTCTTC. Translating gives CASSFSLAGDEQFF.

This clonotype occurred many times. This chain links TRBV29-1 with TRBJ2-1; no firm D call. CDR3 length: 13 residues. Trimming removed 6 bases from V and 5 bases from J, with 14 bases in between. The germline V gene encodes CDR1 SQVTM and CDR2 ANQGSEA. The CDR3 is CSVVLSGDNEQFF. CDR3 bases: TGCAGCGTCGTGCTTTCCGGTGACAATGAGCAGTTCTTC.

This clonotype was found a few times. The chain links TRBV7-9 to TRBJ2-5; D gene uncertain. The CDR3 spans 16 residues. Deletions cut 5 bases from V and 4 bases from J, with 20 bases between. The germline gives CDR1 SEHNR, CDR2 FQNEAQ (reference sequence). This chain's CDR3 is CASSADFLMKRETQYF. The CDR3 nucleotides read TGTGCCAGCAGCGCCGACTTCCTTATGAAACGAGAGACCCAGTACTTC.